This T cell receptor (beta chain) came from a study of technical replicates of blood from a handful of donors. This CDR3 is 14 amino acids long. Looked up from germline, CDR1 is LNHDA and CDR2 is SQIVND (reference sequence). V lost 6 bases to trimming and J lost 6 bases; unmatched junction nucleotides: 10. Some clones are missing from TCRdb's copy, which holds only in-frame ones; the method was immunoSEQ multiplex PCR. The profile shows just over 95,000 clones, about 95% of them singletons. The rearrangement joins TRBV19 to TRBJ2-5; TRBD1 aligns across 7 bases. The receptor was derived from a human donor in good health. The sequenced sample consisted of T cells isolated from PBMCs. The DNA for the CDR3 is TGTGCCAGTAGCTTTCCGGCCAGGGGGAAGACCCAGTACTTC. It codes for CASSFPARGKTQYF.